The clone carrying this TCR beta chain was counted ten times or more. Antigen: not known. The CDR3 is 14 residues long. J gave up 4 bases and V 6 bases, and 8 bases lay outside the gene matches. CDR1 MNHGY and CDR2 SVAAGI come from the germline V gene. These data belong to a study of early T cells in non-severe SARS-CoV-2 infection. Study-wide context: Bulk RNA taken from unsorted whole blood was sequenced, leaving chains unpaired.

Regarding the study as a whole: Private and CD4 specificities were missed by VDJdb matching, which favored anti-spike CD8 responses.

Individual cDNA molecules received unique molecular identifiers during library preparation. A single record per CDR3 protein comes from TCRdb applying MiXCR to the 5' RACE reads. The data contain about 80,000 distinct CDR3 sequences, roughly 6% of them singletons. The sequence came from an adult who was a healthcare worker with PCR-confirmed SARS-CoV-2 infection or an uninfected control (not recorded which). Sequenced input: whole blood. This chain joins TRBV6-9 and TRBJ1-2; 7 positions match TRBD1. This CDR3 reads CASSQGVLSYGYTF. DNA of the CDR3: TGTGCCAGCAGCCAGGGGGTCCTCTCCTATGGCTACACCTTC.